Following are 11 T cell receptor beta chains from one sample sequenced in a study of T cell changes during pregnancy in multiple sclerosis. Produced via immunoSEQ multiplex PCR; TCRdb's table is partial and in-frame only. There are some 38,000 clones in the sample; more than 75% occur only once, and about 7% lies in the top ten. Here the sequenced sample was CD8+ T cells from peripheral blood mononuclear cells, taken in the third trimester of pregnancy. The receptors derive from a female donor with multiple sclerosis, enrolled in a pregnancy study.

Sample share makes this clone medium-sized. The chain links TRBV27 to TRBJ2-2; 7 nucleotides agree with TRBD2. Germline V gene sequence: CDR1 MNHEY, CDR2 SMNVEV (reference sequence). J lost 4 bases, V lost 5 bases, and 7 bases had no gene match. This CDR3 has 15 residues. CDR3 loop: CASSLFAGVTGELFF. CDR3 sequence (DNA): TGTGCCAGCAGTCTCTTTGCGGGAGTCACCGGGGAGCTGTTTTTT.

The rearrangement links TRBV5-5 to TRBJ2-7; 9 bases match TRBD2. The V gene's germline CDR1 is SGHKS and CDR2 YYEKEE (reference sequence). This CDR3 spans 16 amino acids. Unmatched junction bases numbered 7, after V lost 0 bases and J lost 3 bases. As DNA, the CDR3 is TGTGCCAGCAGCTTGGCCCTGCGGGGGGGAGACTACGAGCAGTACTTC. This gives the protein CASSLALRGGDYEQYF.

The chain recombines TRBV9 with TRBJ2-2; a possible D gene is TRBD1 (6 bases). The CDR3 is made up of 16 amino acids. CDR1 is SGDLS and CDR2 is YYNGEE in the germline V gene. The V end was cut by 0 bases, the J end by 6 bases, with 15 bases between. For the CDR3, the DNA is TGTGCCAGCAGCGTAGAGAAACAGGGTCTGGCCGGGGAGCTGTTTTTT. Its protein product is CASSVEKQGLAGELFF.

The chain carries TRBV7-9 and TRBJ1-2, with a possible D match to TRBD1 (6 bases). The V gene's germline CDR1 is SEHNR and CDR2 FQNEAQ (reference sequence). V shed 1 base and J shed 4 bases, with 13 bases lying between them. This CDR3 comprises 15 residues. CDR3 loop: CASSLGPGVSYGYTF. Here the CDR3 DNA reads TGTGCCAGCAGCTTAGGGCCAGGGGTTAGCTATGGCTACACCTTC.

The chain joins TRBV4-3 to TRBJ1-6, with D maybe TRBD1 (6 bases). This CDR3 comprises 16 residues. Trimming removed 1 base from V and 7 bases from J, with 14 bases in between. The germline V gene has CDR1 LGHNA and CDR2 YSLEER. The CDR3 DNA reads as TGCGCCAGCAGCCAAGTAATAGACCAGGGGAATTCACCCCTCCACTTT. Residues: CASSQVIDQGNSPLHF.

This chain uses TRBV19 with TRBJ1-4, with D possibly being TRBD1 (6 bases). Germline CDR1 is LNHDA and CDR2 is SQIVND (reference sequence). The V end was cut by 5 bases, the J end by 7 bases, with 17 bases between. This CDR3 has 15 amino acids. The CDR3 region has the DNA TGTGCCAGTAGTTCATACAGGGAGCTGACTGAAAAACTGTTTTTT. It specifies CASSSYRELTEKLFF.

The V and J genes are TRBV4-1 and TRBJ1-1; possible D gene TRBD1, 6 bases. V lost 0 bases, J lost 1 base, and 6 bases lay in between. The CDR3 length is 14 residues. Per the germline V gene, CDR1 is MGHRA and CDR2 is YSYEKL. The CDR3, as DNA: TGCGCCAGCAGCCAAGAACAGGGGAACACTGAAGCTTTCTTT. It codes for CASSQEQGNTEAFF.

V and J are TRBV2 and TRBJ1-1, with D possibly TRBD1 on 5 matching bases. This CDR3 contains 14 residues. V was pared by 8 bases and J by 5 bases, with 18 bases between. Germline CDR1 is SNHLY and CDR2 is FYNNEI. CDR3 protein: CASGGDPTGTEAFF. The CDR3 DNA sequence: TGTGCCAGCGGGGGGGACCCGACGGGGACTGAAGCTTTCTTT.

This clone was counted between two and nine times. V usage is TRBV27 and J usage is TRBJ2-1; 7 bases agree with TRBD2. With 5 bases clipped from V and 0 bases from J, the junction kept 1 base outside the gene matches. The germline gives CDR1 MNHEY, CDR2 SMNVEV (reference sequence). This CDR3 comprises 14 residues. The CDR3 loop is CASSSGASYNEQFF. For the CDR3, the DNA is TGTGCCAGCAGTAGCGGGGCCTCCTACAATGAGCAGTTCTTC.

The gene calls are TRBV7-2 and TRBJ2-1; a weak D match, TRBD1 (6 bases). The germline CDR1 and CDR2 sequences are SGHTA and FQGNSA. The V end was cut by 5 bases, the J end by 3 bases, with 26 bases between. This CDR3 comprises 19 residues. CDR3 nucleotide sequence: TGTGCCAGCAGCCCCCTCTTGGGTGACAGGAAACCCTACTACAATGAGCAGTTCTTC. Residues: CASSPLLGDRKPYYNEQFF.

The chain combines TRBV5-1 with TRBJ2-7; 8 bases fit TRBD1. Germline V gene lookup returns CDR1 SGHRS and CDR2 YFSETQ. With 6 bases clipped from V and 4 bases from J, the junction kept 6 bases outside the gene matches. The CDR3 has 13 amino acids. The CDR3 DNA is TGCGCCAGCACCATAGGACAGGGTTACGAGCAGTACTTC. It yields the protein CASTIGQGYEQYF.